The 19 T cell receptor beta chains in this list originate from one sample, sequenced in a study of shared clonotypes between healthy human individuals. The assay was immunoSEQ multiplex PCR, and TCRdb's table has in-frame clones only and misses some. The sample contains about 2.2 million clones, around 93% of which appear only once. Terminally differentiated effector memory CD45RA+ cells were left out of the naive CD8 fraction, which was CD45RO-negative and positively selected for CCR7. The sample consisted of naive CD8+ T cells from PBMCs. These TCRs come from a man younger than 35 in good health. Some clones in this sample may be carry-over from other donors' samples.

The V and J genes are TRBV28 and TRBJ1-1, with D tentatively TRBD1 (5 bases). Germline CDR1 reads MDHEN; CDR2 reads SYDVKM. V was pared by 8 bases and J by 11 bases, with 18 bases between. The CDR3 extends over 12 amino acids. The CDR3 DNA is TGTGCCAGCCAAGGGGAGGGGTTTGCGGCTTTCTTT. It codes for CASQGEGFAAFF.

The chain's CDR3 is CASSLKWLTGELFF. In nucleotides, the CDR3 is TGTGCCAGCAGTTTGAAATGGCTAACCGGGGAGCTGTTTTTT. V is TRBV28 and J is TRBJ2-2, with D unresolved. The CDR3 totals 14 residues. Between the trimmed V and J ends, which lost 3 bases and 5 bases, there was a span of 10 bases. Germline lookup yields CDR1 MDHEN and CDR2 SYDVKM.

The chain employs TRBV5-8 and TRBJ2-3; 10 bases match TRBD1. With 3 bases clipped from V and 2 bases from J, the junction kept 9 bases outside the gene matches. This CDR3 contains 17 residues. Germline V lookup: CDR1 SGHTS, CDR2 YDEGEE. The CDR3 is CASSWEIDRGPTDTQYF. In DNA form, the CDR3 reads TGTGCCAGCAGCTGGGAGATAGACAGGGGGCCCACAGATACGCAGTATTTT.

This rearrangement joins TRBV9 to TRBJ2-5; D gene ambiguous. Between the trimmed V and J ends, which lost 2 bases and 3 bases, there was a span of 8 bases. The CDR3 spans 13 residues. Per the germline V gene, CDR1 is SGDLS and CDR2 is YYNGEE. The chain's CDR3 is CASSVPNEETQYF. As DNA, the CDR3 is TGTGCCAGCAGCGTTCCAAACGAAGAGACCCAGTACTTC.

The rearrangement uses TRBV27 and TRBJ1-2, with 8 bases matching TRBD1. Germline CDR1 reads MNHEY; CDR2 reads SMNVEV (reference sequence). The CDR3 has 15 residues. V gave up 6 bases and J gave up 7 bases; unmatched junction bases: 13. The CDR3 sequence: CASSRLSQGAGGYTF. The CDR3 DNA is TGTGCCAGCAGCCGCCTAAGCCAGGGGGCAGGTGGCTACACCTTC.

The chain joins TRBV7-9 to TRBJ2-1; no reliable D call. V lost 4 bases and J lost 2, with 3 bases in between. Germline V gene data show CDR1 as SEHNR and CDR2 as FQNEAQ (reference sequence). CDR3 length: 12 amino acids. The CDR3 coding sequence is TGTGCCAGCAGCTGGGCCTACAATGAGCAGTTCTTC. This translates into CASSWAYNEQFF.

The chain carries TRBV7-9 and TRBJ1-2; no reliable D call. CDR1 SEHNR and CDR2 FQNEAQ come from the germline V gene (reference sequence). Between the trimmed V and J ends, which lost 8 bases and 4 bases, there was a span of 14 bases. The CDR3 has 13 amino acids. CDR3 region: CASSPAAAYGYTF. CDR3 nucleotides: TGTGCCAGCTCCCCCGCGGCTGCCTATGGCTACACCTTC.

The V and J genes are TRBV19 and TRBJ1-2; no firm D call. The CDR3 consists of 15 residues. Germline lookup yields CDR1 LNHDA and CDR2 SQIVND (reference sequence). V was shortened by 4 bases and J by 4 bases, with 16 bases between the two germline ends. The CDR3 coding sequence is TGTGCCAGTAGTAAGGCGACGGTGCTAGGCTATGGCTACACCTTC. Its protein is CASSKATVLGYGYTF.

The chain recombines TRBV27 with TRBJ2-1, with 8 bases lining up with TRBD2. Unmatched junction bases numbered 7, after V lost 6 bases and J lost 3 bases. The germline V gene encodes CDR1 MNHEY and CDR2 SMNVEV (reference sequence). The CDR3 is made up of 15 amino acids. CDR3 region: CASRPGTRNYNEQFF. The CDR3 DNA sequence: TGTGCCAGCAGACCCGGGACTAGGAACTACAATGAGCAGTTCTTC.

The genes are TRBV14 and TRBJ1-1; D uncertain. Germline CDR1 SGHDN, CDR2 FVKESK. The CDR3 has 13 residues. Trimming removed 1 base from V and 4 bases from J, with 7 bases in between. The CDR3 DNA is TGTGCCAGCAGCCAAGGTCTGACCACTGAAGCTTTCTTT. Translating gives CASSQGLTTEAFF.

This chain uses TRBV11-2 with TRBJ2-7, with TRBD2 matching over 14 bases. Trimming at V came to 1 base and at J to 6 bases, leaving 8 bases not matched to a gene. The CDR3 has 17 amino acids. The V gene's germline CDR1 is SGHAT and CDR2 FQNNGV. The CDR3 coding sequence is TGTGCCAGCAGCTTAGCGACTAGCGGGAGGGGAATACTCGAGCAGTACTTC. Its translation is CASSLATSGRGILEQYF.

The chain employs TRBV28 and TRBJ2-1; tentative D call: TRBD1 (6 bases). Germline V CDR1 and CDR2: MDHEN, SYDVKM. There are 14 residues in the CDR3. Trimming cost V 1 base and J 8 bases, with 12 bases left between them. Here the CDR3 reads CASSLSGVGDEQFF. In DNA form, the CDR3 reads TGTGCCAGCAGTTTATCAGGGGTTGGGGATGAGCAGTTCTTC.

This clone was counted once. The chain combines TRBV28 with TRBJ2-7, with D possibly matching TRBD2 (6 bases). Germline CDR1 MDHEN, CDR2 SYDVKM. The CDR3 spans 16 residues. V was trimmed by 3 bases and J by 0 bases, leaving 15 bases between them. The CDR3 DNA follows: TGTGCCAGCAGTTTTCCGGGGGACGGGGACTCCTACGAGCAGTACTTC. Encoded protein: CASSFPGDGDSYEQYF.

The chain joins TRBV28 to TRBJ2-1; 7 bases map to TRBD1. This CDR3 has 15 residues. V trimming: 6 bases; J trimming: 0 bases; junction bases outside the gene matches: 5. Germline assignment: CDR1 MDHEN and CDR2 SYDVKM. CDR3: CASSHRGPSYNEQFF. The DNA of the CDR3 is TGTGCCAGCAGCCATAGGGGGCCCTCCTACAATGAGCAGTTCTTC.

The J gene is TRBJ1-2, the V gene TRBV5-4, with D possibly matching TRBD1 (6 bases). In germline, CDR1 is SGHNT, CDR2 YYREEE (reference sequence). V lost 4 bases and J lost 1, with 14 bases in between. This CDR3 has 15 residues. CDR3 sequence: CASSHKDSLNYGYTF. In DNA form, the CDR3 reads TGTGCCAGCAGCCACAAGGACAGCCTTAACTATGGCTACACCTTC.

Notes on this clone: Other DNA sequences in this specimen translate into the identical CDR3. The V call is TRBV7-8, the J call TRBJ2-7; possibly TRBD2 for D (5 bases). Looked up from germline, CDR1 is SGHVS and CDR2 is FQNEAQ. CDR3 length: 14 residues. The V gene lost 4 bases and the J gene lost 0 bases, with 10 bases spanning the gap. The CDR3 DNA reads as TGTGCCAGCAGCTCCAGCGGTAGCTCCTACGAGCAGTACTTC. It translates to CASSSSGSSYEQYF. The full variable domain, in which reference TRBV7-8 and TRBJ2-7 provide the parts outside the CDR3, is GAGVSQSPRYKVAKRGQDVALRCDPISGHVSLFWYQQALGQGPEFLTYFQNEAQLDKSGLPSDRFFAERPEGSVSTLKIQRTQQEDSAVYLCASSSSGSSYEQYFGPGTRLTVT.

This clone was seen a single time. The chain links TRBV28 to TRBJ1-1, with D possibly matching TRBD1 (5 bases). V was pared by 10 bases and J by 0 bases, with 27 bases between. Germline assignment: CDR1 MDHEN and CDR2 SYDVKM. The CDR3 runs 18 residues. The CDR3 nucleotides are TGTGCCACCCGTAGCCTTACAATCAAACAGGTATTGAACACTGAAGCTTTCTTT. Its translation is CATRSLTIKQVLNTEAFF.

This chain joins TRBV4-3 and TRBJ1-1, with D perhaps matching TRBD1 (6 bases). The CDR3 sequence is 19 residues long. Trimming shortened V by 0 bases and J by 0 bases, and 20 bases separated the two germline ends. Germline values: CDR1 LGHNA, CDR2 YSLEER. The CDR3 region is CASSQDPVQGDIMNTEAFF. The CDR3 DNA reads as TGCGCCAGCAGCCAAGATCCAGTACAAGGGGACATCATGAACACTGAAGCTTTCTTT.

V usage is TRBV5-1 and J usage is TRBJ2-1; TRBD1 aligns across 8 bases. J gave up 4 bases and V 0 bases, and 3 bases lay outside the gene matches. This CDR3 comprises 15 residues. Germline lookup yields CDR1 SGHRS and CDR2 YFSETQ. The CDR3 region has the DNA TGCGCCAGCAGCTTGGACCGGACAGGGTACAATGAGCAGTTCTTC. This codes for CASSLDRTGYNEQFF.